This TCR beta chain was recorded in a study of blood T cell repertoires in COVID-19. About the research overall: Donors in the United States, Italy and Spain gave samples during acute or convalescent COVID-19.

V was cut by 4 bases and J by 6 bases, with 22 bases left in between. Germline CDR1 and CDR2: SGHVS and FQNEAQ. This CDR3 region has 16 residues. Authors' data handling: By means of reference gene primer amplification, nucleated cell counts were estimated. Clones were read by immunoSEQ multiplex PCR, and TCRdb kept only the in-frame ones, dropping some. V, J and clone size were drawn from that table, and D and trimming were deduced from the DNA. The sample shows a few hundred thousand clones, over 85% of them seen only once. This sequence originates from a woman between 45 and 60 years old who had been exposed to COVID-19. V is TRBV7-8 and J is TRBJ2-7; the D gene is possibly TRBD1 (6 bases). The specimen sequenced was PBMCs or T cells enriched from blood (not recorded which). CDR3 bases: TGTGCCAGCAGCTCTGCCGGGACACAAGAAACGGGCGAGCAGTACTTC. The encoded protein is CASSSAGTQETGEQYF.